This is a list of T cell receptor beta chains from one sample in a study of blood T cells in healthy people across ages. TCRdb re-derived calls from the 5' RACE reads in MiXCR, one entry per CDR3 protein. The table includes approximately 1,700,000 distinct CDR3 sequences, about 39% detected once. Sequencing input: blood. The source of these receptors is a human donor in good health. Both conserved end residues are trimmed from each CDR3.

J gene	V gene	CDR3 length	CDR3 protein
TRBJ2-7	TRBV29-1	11	SVVPYEGYEQY
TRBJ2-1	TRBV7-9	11	ASSTVQDNEQF
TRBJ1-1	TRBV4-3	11	ASSQDRGREAF
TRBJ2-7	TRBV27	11	ASSLTVKYEQY
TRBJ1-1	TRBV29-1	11	SVLGQSNTEAF
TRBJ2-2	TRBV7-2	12	ASSPPVGPGELF
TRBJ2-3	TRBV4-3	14	TSSQEGLAATDTQY
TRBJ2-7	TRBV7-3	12	ASSLSGGPGEQY
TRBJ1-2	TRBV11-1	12	ASSLKRQGGGYT
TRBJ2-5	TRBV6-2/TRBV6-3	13	ASSYTRRSQETQY
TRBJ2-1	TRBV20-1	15	SAPPSGGEYSYNEQF
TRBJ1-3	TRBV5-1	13	ASSLQGPRDNTIY
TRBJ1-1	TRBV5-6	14	ASSLGPGGVNTEAF
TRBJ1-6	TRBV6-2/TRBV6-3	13	ASSYLGASNSPLH
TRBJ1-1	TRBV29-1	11	SSQAQGLTEAF
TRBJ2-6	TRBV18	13	ASSLRSGGANVLT
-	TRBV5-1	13	ASSRRTGQGDEQY
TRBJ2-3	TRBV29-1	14	SVQTNTGGPTDTQY
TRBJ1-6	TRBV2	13	ASSEWAPHNSPLH
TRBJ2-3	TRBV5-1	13	ASSFTRGGRDTQY
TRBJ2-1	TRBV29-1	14	SVEPPGRGSYNEQF
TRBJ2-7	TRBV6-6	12	ASSSWDFSYEQY
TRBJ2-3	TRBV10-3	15	AISEPFGDRGTDTQY
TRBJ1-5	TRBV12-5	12	ASSGQGDNQPQH
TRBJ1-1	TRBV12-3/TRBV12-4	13	ASSFRDSLNTEAF
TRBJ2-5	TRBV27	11	ASSSFSGETQY